The rows below give T cell receptor beta chains drawn from one sample of a study of response to subunit inactivated influenza vaccine. TCRdb fed the RT-PCR reads into MiXCR, producing one record per CDR3 protein. The table records 150,000 to 200,000 distinct CDR3 sequences, approximately 12% of them present only once. Sequencing was performed on CD8+ T cells sorted from PBMCs, taken about 23 months after vaccination. The receptor source for this set is a man aged 50 to 69 who received an inactivated influenza vaccine. Each CDR3 is given with its conserved first and last residue. D genes are given only for firm matches. Size is omitted from some rows. Given values are once, few, many or a class for expanded clones.

clone_size	d_call	v_call	j_call	cdr3_nt	cdr3_aa
NA	NA	TRBV27	TRBJ2-7	TGTGCCAGCAGTATAGGGGGGGGCCTCTCCTACGAGCAGTACTTC	CASSIGGGLSYEQYF
NA	NA	TRBV12-3/TRBV12-4	TRBJ2-3	TGTGCCAGCAGTTTCTGGGTCGATACGCAGTATTTT	CASSFWVDTQYF
few	NA	TRBV25-1	TRBJ1-3	TGTGCCAGCAGCCAGGGGAGTGGAAACACCATATATTTT	CASSQGSGNTIYF
NA	TRBD1	TRBV7-8	TRBJ1-5	TGTGCCAGCAGCTTAGGACAGGGGGCAGCGAGAAGCAATCAGCCCCAGCATTTT	CASSLGQGAARSNQPQHF
NA	TRBD2	TRBV11-2	TRBJ2-2	TGTGCCAGTCCGCGGGGGTACACCGGGGAGCTGTTTTTT	CASPRGYTGELFF
many	NA	TRBV10-3	TRBJ2-7	TGTGCCATCAGTGACGCGTGGGAGCAGTACTTC	CAISDAWEQYF
few	NA	TRBV7-9	TRBJ2-3	TGTGCCAGCCTCGTAGGTAGCACAGATACGCAGTATTTT	CASLVGSTDTQYF
few	NA	TRBV10-3	TRBJ2-2	TGTGCCATCTTACGGACTAACACCGGGGAGCTGTTTTTT	CAILRTNTGELFF
NA	TRBD2	TRBV10-3	TRBJ2-3	TGTGCCGTCTCGGATAGCGGGGAGGGAAATACGCAGTATTTT	CAVSDSGEGNTQYF
many	NA	TRBV28	TRBJ2-7	TGTGCCAGCAGTGACCTGGCGGGGAGCTACGAGCAGTACTTC	CASSDLAGSYEQYF
NA	NA	TRBV6-6	TRBJ2-7	TGTGCCAGCAATGGGGTGAGCTCCTACGAGCAGTACTTC	CASNGVSSYEQYF
few	TRBD2	TRBV27	TRBJ2-1	TGTGCCAGCAGTTTAAACCTAGCGGTTTACAATGAGCAGTTCTTC	CASSLNLAVYNEQFF
few	NA	TRBV28	TRBJ1-3	TGTGCCAGCAGTACGGGGTACTCTGGAAACACCATATATTTT	CASSTGYSGNTIYF
few	NA	TRBV6-1	TRBJ2-3	TGTGCCAGCAGCCCGGGCTATAGCACAGATACGCAGTATTTT	CASSPGYSTDTQYF
many	NA	TRBV6-2/TRBV6-3	TRBJ2-1	TGTGCCAGCAGTTACGGGACGGAGCAGTTCTTC	CASSYGTEQFF
few	TRBD1	TRBV4-3	TRBJ2-2	TGCGCCAGCAGCCCTCGATCGACAGGGGGCTTGGCCGGGGAGCTGTTTTTT	CASSPRSTGGLAGELFF
few	NA	TRBV4-2	TRBJ1-4	TGTGCCAGCAGCCAAGATGTTGGGCGGACAGCAACTAATGAAAAACTGTTTTTT	CASSQDVGRTATNEKLFF
NA	TRBD1	TRBV25-1	TRBJ2-7	TGTGCCAGCAGTGTACCCGGGACAGGGATCCCCTACGAGCAGTACTTC	CASSVPGTGIPYEQYF
NA	TRBD1	TRBV6-1	TRBJ2-1	TGTGCCAGCAGGGGACAGGGGGCGTACAATGAGCAGTTCTTC	CASRGQGAYNEQFF
once	TRBD2	TRBV27	TRBJ2-3	TGTGCCAGCAGTTTATCCAGCGGGGGCACAGATACGCAGTATTTT	CASSLSSGGTDTQYF
NA	TRBD2	TRBV27	TRBJ2-5	TGTGCCAGCAGTCCCCTCGGGACTAGCGGAGAGACCCAGTACTTC	CASSPLGTSGETQYF
NA	TRBD2	TRBV3-1	TRBJ2-3	TGTGCCAGCAGCCCTAGCGGGTTAGCGGCGAGGAGGACAGATACGCAGTATTTT	CASSPSGLAARRTDTQYF
NA	NA	TRBV7-9	TRBJ2-3	TGTGCCAGCAGCCTTGACGGTACCACAGATACGCAGTATTTT	CASSLDGTTDTQYF
many	NA	TRBV4-1	TRBJ2-2	TGCGCCAGCAGGGACCCAGGTTTACACCGGGAGCTGTTTTTT	CASRDPGLHRELFF
few	NA	TRBV29-1	TRBJ1-1	TGCAGCGTTGAAGAAGGCACCACTGAAGCTTTCTTT	CSVEEGTTEAFF
NA	NA	TRBV20-1	TRBJ2-1	TGCACCTCTACAGGGCCGCGAGGGGAGCAGTTCTTC	CTSTGPRGEQFF
NA	TRBD2	TRBV7-2	TRBJ2-3	TGTGCTAGCGGCTTTAGCGGGGGGAGCACAGATACGCAGTATTTT	CASGFSGGSTDTQYF
few	NA	TRBV30	TRBJ1-1	TGTGCCTGGAGTGTCCTAAACACTGAAGCTTTCTTT	CAWSVLNTEAFF
NA	TRBD2	TRBV5-1	TRBJ2-7	TGCGCCAGCAGCACCTCCACTAGCGGGAGCTACGAGCAGTACTTC	CASSTSTSGSYEQYF
few	TRBD2	TRBV27	TRBJ2-5	TGTGCCAGCAGTTTACTAACCCAAGGGGGACTAGCGATACAAGAGACCCAGTACTTC	CASSLLTQGGLAIQETQYF
NA	TRBD2	TRBV3-1	TRBJ2-1	TGTGCCAGCAGCCAAGATGGGCTAGCGGGATACAATGAGCAGTTCTTC	CASSQDGLAGYNEQFF
NA	NA	TRBV3-1	TRBJ2-7	TGTGCCAGCAGCCAAGATCCCTCCTACGAGCAGTACTTC	CASSQDPSYEQYF
NA	TRBD2	TRBV11-2	TRBJ2-1	TGTGCCAGCAGCTTAGTGGGGGTAGCGGGCGAAAGGTCCTACAATGAGCAGTTCTTC	CASSLVGVAGERSYNEQFF
NA	NA	TRBV15	TRBJ2-5	TGTGCCACCAGCAGAGATCCCCTCTGGAGGGAGGAGACCCAGTACTTC	CATSRDPLWREETQYF
NA	NA	TRBV20-1	TRBJ1-4	TGCAGTGCTAGAGATTATAGGGCAGTCGGGGAAAAACTGTTTTTT	CSARDYRAVGEKLFF
many	NA	TRBV14	TRBJ2-7	TGTGCCAGCAGCCCCTTCACTAGCTACGAGCAGTACTTC	CASSPFTSYEQYF
NA	NA	TRBV30	TRBJ1-1	TGTGCCTGGAGTTTGGGAACTGGGATGCTTACTGAAGCTTTCTTT	CAWSLGTGMLTEAFF